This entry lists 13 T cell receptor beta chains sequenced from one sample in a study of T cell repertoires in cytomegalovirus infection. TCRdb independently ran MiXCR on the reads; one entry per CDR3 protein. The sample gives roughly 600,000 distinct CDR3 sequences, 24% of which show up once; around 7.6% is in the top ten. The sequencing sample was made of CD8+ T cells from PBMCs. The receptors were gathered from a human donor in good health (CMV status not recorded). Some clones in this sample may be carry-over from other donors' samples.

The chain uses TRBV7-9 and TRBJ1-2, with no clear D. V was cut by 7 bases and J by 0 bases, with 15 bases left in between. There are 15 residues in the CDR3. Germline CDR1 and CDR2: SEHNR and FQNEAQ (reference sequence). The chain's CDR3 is CASKNHQRTNYGYTF. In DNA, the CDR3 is TGTGCCAGCAAGAACCATCAGAGAACTAACTATGGCTACACCTTC.

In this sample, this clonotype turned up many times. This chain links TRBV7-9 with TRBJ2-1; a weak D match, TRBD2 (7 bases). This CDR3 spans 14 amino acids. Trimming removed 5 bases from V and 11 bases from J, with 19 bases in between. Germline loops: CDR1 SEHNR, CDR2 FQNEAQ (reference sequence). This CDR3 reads CASSPGGGLGQQFF. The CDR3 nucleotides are TGTGCCAGCAGCCCAGGCGGGGGCCTGGGGCAGCAGTTCTTC.

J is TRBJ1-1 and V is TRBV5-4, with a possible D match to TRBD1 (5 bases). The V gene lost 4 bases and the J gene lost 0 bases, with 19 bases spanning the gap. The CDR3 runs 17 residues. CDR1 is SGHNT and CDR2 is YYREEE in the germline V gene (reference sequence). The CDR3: CASSGGPVLRVNTEAFF. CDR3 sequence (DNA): TGTGCCAGCAGCGGGGGACCAGTTCTCAGAGTGAACACTGAAGCTTTCTTT.

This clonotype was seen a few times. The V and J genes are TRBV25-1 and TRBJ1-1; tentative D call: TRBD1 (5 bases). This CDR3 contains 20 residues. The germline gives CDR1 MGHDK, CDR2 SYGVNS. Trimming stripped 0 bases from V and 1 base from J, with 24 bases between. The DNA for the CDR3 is TGTGCCAGCAGTGAATATTTCCGTCCCGGCGAGGGGAATGGGAACACTGAAGCTTTCTTT. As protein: CASSEYFRPGEGNGNTEAFF. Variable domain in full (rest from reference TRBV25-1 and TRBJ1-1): EADIYQTPRYLVIGTGKKITLECSQTMGHDKMYWYQQDPGMELHLIHYSYGVNSTEKGDLSSESTVSRIRTEHFPLTLESARPSHTSQYLCASSEYFRPGEGNGNTEAFFGQGTRLTVV.

CDR3 nucleotides: TGTGCCAGCAGCCTTCGATTTCCTAGCGGGGGGGAACAAGAGACCCAGTACTTC. As protein: CASSLRFPSGGEQETQYF. This sequence joins TRBV4-2 and TRBJ2-5, with 12 nucleotides matching TRBD2. Looked up from germline, CDR1 is LGHNA and CDR2 is YNFKEQ. V was pared by 4 bases and J by 2 bases, with 11 bases of the junction left unmatched. This CDR3 is 18 amino acids long.

The CDR3, as DNA: TGTGCCAGCAGCCAAGGGGCTGGGGAAGACTATGGCTACACCTTC. Translation: CASSQGAGEDYGYTF. The chain has TRBV7-6 and TRBJ1-2, with a possible D match to TRBD1 (5 bases). CDR3 length equals 15 residues. With 5 bases removed from V and 3 bases from J, the gap between germline ends came to 16 bases. Germline assignment: CDR1 SGHVS and CDR2 FNYEAQ.

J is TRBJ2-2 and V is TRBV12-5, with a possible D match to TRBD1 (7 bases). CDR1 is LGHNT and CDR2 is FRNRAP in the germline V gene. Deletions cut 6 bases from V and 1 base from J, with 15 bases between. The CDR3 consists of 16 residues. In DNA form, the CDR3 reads TGTGCTAGTGGAAATCGACAGGGAGGGAACACCGGGGAGCTGTTTTTT. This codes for CASGNRQGGNTGELFF.

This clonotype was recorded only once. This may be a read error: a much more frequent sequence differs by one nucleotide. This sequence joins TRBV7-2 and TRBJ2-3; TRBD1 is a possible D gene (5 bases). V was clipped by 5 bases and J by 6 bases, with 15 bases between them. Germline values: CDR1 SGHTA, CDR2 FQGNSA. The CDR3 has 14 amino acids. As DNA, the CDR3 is TGTGCCAGCAGCACCCGGGCAGGGTGGGATACGCAGTATTTT. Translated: CASSTRAGWDTQYF.

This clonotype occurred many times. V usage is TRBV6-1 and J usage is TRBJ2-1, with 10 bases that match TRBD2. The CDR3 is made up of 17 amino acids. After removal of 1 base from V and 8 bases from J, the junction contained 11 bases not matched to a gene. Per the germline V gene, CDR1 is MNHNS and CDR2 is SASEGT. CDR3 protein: CASSEGSSGGPGDEQFF. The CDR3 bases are TGTGCCAGCAGTGAAGGTAGTAGCGGGGGGCCCGGGGATGAGCAGTTCTTC.

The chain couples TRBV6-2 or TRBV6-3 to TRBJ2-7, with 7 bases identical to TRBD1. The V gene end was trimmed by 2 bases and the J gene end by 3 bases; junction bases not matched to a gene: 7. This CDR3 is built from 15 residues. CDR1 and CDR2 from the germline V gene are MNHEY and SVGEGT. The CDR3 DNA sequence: TGTGCCAGCAGTTACCCAGAGGGACAGAGCTACGAGCAGTACGTC. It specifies CASSYPEGQSYEQYV.

The CDR3 DNA follows: TGCGCCAGCAGCCAAGAATACTCCGGGACAGCCGGTTACAATGAGCAGTTCTTC. Encoded protein: CASSQEYSGTAGYNEQFF. The rearrangement links TRBV4-1 to TRBJ2-1; 7 bases are a match to TRBD1. The CDR3 has 18 amino acids. The J segment lost 4 bases and the V segment lost 0 bases, leaving 12 bases of the junction unmatched. Germline CDR1 MGHRA, CDR2 YSYEKL.

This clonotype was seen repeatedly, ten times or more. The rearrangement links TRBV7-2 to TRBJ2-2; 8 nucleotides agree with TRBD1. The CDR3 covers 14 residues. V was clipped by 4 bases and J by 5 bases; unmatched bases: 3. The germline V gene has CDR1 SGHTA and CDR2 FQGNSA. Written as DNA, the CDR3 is TGTGCCAGCAGCTCGACAGGGGTAACCGGGGAGCTGTTTTTT. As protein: CASSSTGVTGELFF. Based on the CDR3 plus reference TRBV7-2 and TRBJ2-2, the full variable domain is GAGVSQSPSNKVTEKGKDVELRCDPISGHTALYWYRQSLGQGLEFLIYFQGNSAPDKSGLPSDRFSAERTGGSVSTLTIQRTQQEDSAVYLCASSSTGVTGELFFGEGSRLTVL.

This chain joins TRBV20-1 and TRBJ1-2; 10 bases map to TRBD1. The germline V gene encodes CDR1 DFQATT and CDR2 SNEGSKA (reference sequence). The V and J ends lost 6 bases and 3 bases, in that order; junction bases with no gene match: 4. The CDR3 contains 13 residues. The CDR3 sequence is CSAGQGEDYGYTF. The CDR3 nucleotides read TGCAGTGCCGGACAGGGGGAGGACTATGGCTACACCTTC.